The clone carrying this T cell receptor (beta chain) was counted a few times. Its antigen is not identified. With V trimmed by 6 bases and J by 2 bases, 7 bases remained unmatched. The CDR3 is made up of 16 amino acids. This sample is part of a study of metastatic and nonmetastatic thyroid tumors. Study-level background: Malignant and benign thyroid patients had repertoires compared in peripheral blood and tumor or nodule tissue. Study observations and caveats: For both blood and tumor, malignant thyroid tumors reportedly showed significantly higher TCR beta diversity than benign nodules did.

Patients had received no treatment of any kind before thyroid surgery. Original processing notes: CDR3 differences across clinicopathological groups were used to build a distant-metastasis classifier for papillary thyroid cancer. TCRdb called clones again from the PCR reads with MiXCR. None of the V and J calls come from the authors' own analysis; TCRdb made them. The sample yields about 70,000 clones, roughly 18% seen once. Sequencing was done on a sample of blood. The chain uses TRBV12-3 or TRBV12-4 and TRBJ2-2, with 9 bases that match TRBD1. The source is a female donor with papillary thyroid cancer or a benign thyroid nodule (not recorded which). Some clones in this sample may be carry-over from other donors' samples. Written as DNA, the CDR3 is TGTGCCAGCAGGTCTTACAGGGGGCTTAACACCGGGGAGCTGTTTTTT. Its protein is CASRSYRGLNTGELFF.